This paragraph reports one T cell receptor (beta chain). Authors' methods: The assay estimated nucleated cells by amplifying reference gene primers. Clones were sequenced by immunoSEQ multiplex PCR, and TCRdb holds only the in-frame ones, with some missing. V, J and clone size are taken as reported in that table, and D and trimming were inferred from the DNA itself. The sample contains roughly 180,000 clones, about 86% of which appear only once. The data were obtained in a study of blood T cell repertoires in COVID-19. Trimming cost V 2 bases and J 6 bases, with 11 bases left between them. CDR1 MNHEY and CDR2 SVGEGT come from the germline V gene. This CDR3 is built from 13 residues.

Sequencing was carried out using peripheral blood. This sequence joins TRBV6-2 or TRBV6-3 and TRBJ2-7; perhaps TRBD1 as D (5 bases). The clonotype originates from a man aged 70 or older with active or convalescent COVID-19. CDR3 nucleotide sequence: TGTGCCAGCAGTTACGGCAGGGCTGGCGAGCAGTACTTC. It codes for CASSYGRAGEQYF.